Listed below are T cell receptor beta chains from one sample, sequenced in a study of blood T cells in healthy people across ages. TCRdb independently ran MiXCR on the 5' RACE reads; one entry per CDR3 protein. The sample holds about 1.5 million distinct CDR3 sequences; approximately 39% are singletons and the top ten take over 3.5%. Sequenced sample: blood. These receptors came from a woman younger than 30 in good health. CDR3s include the opening cysteine and the closing phenylalanine or tryptophan. The D gene is left open where the match is weak. Some rows mark clone size as missing; the rest say once, few, many or name a class of expanded clone.

-,few,TRBJ1-6,TRBV5-1,CASSFGENSPLHF,TGCGCCAGCAGCTTCGGTGAGAATTCACCCCTCCACTTT
TRBD1,few,TRBJ2-4,TRBV2,CASSDPDREVTKNIQYF,TGTGCCAGCAGTGACCCGGACAGGGAGGTAACCAAAAACATTCAGTACTTC
TRBD1,-,TRBJ1-2,TRBV9,CASSPRTGALDYGYTF,TGTGCCAGCAGCCCGCGGACAGGTGCGCTAGACTATGGCTACACCTTC
TRBD2,-,TRBJ2-5,TRBV29-1,CSVVPLYGEGTQYF,TGCAGCGTTGTTCCCCTCTACGGGGAGGGGACCCAGTACTTC
TRBD2,-,TRBJ2-1,TRBV28,CASSSNSGGAGEQFF,TGTGCCAGCAGTTCGAATAGCGGGGGGGCCGGTGAGCAGTTCTTC
-,-,TRBJ2-7,TRBV20-1,CSARDSFGNYEQYF,TGCAGTGCTAGAGATAGTTTCGGAAACTACGAGCAGTACTTC
TRBD1,few,TRBJ2-1,TRBV6-5,CASSYRDRRELRQFF,TGTGCCAGCAGTTACAGGGACAGGAGGGAGCTTCGGCAGTTCTTC
TRBD1,-,TRBJ2-5,TRBV5-4,CASSPGQAKETQYF,TGTGCCAGCAGCCCGGGACAGGCCAAAGAGACCCAGTACTTC
-,-,TRBJ2-3,TRBV25-1,CASSERWGGAPDTQYF,TGTGCCAGCAGTGAAAGGTGGGGGGGCGCACCAGATACGCAGTATTTT
-,few,TRBJ1-2,TRBV4-1,CASSPEERDGGGYTF,TGCGCCAGCAGCCCAGAGGAGAGGGATGGCGGTGGCTACACCTTC
TRBD2,-,TRBJ2-7,TRBV4-2,CASSRLGLAGGAYEQYF,TGTGCCAGCAGCCGACTCGGACTAGCGGGAGGAGCCTACGAGCAGTACTTC
-,-,TRBJ1-1,TRBV20-1,CSASLGGDTEAFF,TGCAGTGCTAGCTTGGGGGGGGACACTGAAGCTTTCTTT
-,-,TRBJ1-2,TRBV20-1,CSALQTNYGYTF,TGCAGTGCCCTACAAACTAACTATGGCTACACCTTC
TRBD2,-,TRBJ2-7,TRBV20-1,CSAERGGDSYEQYF,TGCAGTGCAGAAAGGGGAGGGGACTCCTACGAGCAGTACTTC
TRBD1,-,TRBJ2-1,TRBV3-1,CASSPDRPYEQFF,TGTGCCAGCAGCCCGGACAGGCCCTACGAGCAGTTCTTC
TRBD1,-,TRBJ2-7,TRBV27,CASHRTGRIYEQYF,TGTGCCAGCCACAGGACAGGGCGGATCTACGAGCAGTACTTC
TRBD1,-,TRBJ1-4,TRBV24-1,CATSDPGGTNEKLFF,TGTGCCACCAGTGACCCAGGGGGTACTAATGAAAAACTGTTTTTT
-,few,TRBJ2-1,TRBV4-1,CASNQYSGTYNEQFF,TGCGCCAGCAACCAATATAGCGGAACGTACAATGAGCAGTTCTTC
-,-,TRBJ1-1,TRBV28,CASRGVQNTEAFF,TGTGCCAGCAGAGGAGTCCAGAACACTGAAGCTTTCTTT
TRBD1,-,TRBJ2-3,TRBV7-8,CASSLAGDSQYF,TGTGCCAGCAGCTTAGCGGGGGACAGCCAGTATTTT
-,few,TRBJ2-5,TRBV12-3/TRBV12-4,CAILDGTYNEQYF,TGTGCCATCCTTGACGGCACCTACAATGAGCAGTACTTC
-,few,TRBJ1-2,TRBV7-9,CASSLGPGILYGYTF,TGTGCCAGCAGCTTAGGGCCAGGTATACTCTATGGCTACACCTTC
-,few,TRBJ1-2,TRBV5-1,CASSLVGQFYGYTF,TGCGCCAGCAGCTTGGTCGGACAGTTTTATGGCTACACCTTC
-,-,TRBJ2-7,TRBV2,CASRRTEYEQYF,TGTGCCAGCCGCCGGACTGAATACGAGCAGTACTTC
-,-,TRBJ2-1,TRBV25-1,CASSEQGTYNEQFF,TGTGCCAGCAGTGAGCAGGGCACCTACAATGAGCAGTTCTTC
TRBD2,-,TRBJ2-3,TRBV20-1,CSASIASGARDTQYF,TGCAGTGCTAGTATCGCTAGCGGGGCTAGAGATACGCAGTATTTT
-,-,TRBJ2-4,TRBV12-3/TRBV12-4,CASSLGQFVAKNIQYF,TGTGCCAGCAGTTTAGGGCAGTTTGTAGCCAAAAACATTCAGTACTTC
-,-,TRBJ2-5,TRBV4-3,CASSPYEQGDLYF,TGCGCCAGCAGCCCATATGAACAGGGCGATTTGTACTTC
-,once,TRBJ1-2,TRBV7-6,CACSSETISSYGYTF,TGTGCCTGCAGCTCCGAGACGATAAGTTCATATGGCTACACCTTC
-,many,TRBJ2-7,TRBV20-1,CSARDLTRDDGEQYF,TGCAGTGCTAGAGATCTGACTAGAGACGATGGGGAGCAGTACTTC
-,few,TRBJ1-1,TRBV28,CASSGEGVRNTEAFF,TGTGCCAGCAGTGGTGAGGGCGTCAGGAACACTGAAGCTTTCTTT
-,-,TRBJ1-2,TRBV6-5,CASSYIPRYGYTF,TGTGCCAGCAGTTACATCCCCCGCTATGGCTACACCTTC
-,-,TRBJ1-5,TRBV6-6,CASSLFGGRDGQPQHF,TGTGCCAGCTCCCTATTCGGAGGGAGAGACGGGCAGCCCCAGCATTTT
-,few,TRBJ2-4,TRBV25-1,CASSEGGHIQYF,TGTGCCAGCAGTGAGGGGGGTCACATTCAGTACTTC
-,-,TRBJ2-5,TRBV7-8,CASSPRPVKTQYF,TGTGCCAGCAGCCCTAGACCTGTGAAGACCCAGTACTTC
-,-,TRBJ2-1,TRBV10-2,CASSGLSLSYNEQFF,TGCGCCAGCAGCGGGCTAAGCCTTAGCTACAATGAGCAGTTCTTC
TRBD1,-,TRBJ1-5,TRBV20-1,CSATDREFSNQPQHF,TGCAGTGCCACGGACAGGGAGTTTAGCAATCAGCCCCAGCATTTT
-,-,TRBJ2-5,TRBV20-1,CSANRDRTFQETQYF,TGCAGTGCCAACCGGGACCGCACGTTCCAAGAGACCCAGTACTTC
TRBD1,-,TRBJ2-1,TRBV28,CASSISTGGNEQFF,TGTGCCAGCTCAATTTCGACAGGGGGCAATGAGCAGTTCTTC
TRBD1,-,TRBJ2-2,TRBV12-3/TRBV12-4,CASRTDRDYTGELFF,TGTGCCAGCAGAACCGACAGGGATTACACCGGGGAGCTGTTTTTT
TRBD2,-,TRBJ2-7,TRBV7-2,CASSFSGSGWYEQYF,TGTGCCAGCAGCTTTAGCGGGAGCGGGTGGTATGAGCAGTACTTC
TRBD2,-,TRBJ2-7,TRBV7-2,CASSRTSGSLYEQYF,TGTGCCAGTAGTCGGACTAGCGGGAGCCTCTACGAGCAGTACTTC
-,-,TRBJ1-1,TRBV10-3,CAISESRDYTEAFF,TGTGCCATCAGTGAGAGTCGGGACTACACTGAAGCTTTCTTT
-,few,TRBJ1-5,TRBV20-1,CSARSDTSQPQHF,TGCAGTGCTAGATCGGACACTTCTCAGCCCCAGCATTTT
-,-,TRBJ2-7,TRBV5-1,CASSLESIHEQYF,TGCGCCAGCAGCTTGGAGTCTATCCACGAGCAGTACTTC
-,-,TRBJ2-1,TRBV12-3/TRBV12-4,CASSQFPDYNEQFF,TGTGCCAGCAGTCAGTTCCCCGACTACAATGAGCAGTTCTTC
-,-,TRBJ1-2,TRBV4-3,CASSQRGAYGYTF,TGCGCCAGCAGCCAGCGGGGAGCCTATGGCTACACCTTC
-,-,TRBJ2-5,TRBV20-1,CSPLRGGETQYF,TGCAGCCCCCTCAGGGGAGGGGAGACCCAGTACTTC
-,-,TRBJ1-2,TRBV3-1,CASSQMGYGYTF,TGTGCCAGCAGCCAAATGGGGTACGGCTACACCTTC
-,-,TRBJ1-2,TRBV6-5,CASSFWPNYGYTF,TGTGCCAGCTCCTTTTGGCCCAACTATGGCTACACCTTC
TRBD1,-,TRBJ2-7,TRBV7-9,CASSGRDRTYEQYF,TGTGCCAGCAGCGGCCGGGACAGAACCTACGAGCAGTACTTC
TRBD1,few,TRBJ2-1,TRBV7-9,CASSFSGTGGRRNNEQFF,TGTGCCAGCAGCTTCTCCGGGACAGGGGGCCGGCGTAACAATGAGCAGTTCTTC
-,-,TRBJ2-3,TRBV23-1,CASSQEGGATSTDTQYF,TGCGCCAGCAGTCAAGAAGGGGGGGCGACTAGCACAGATACGCAGTATTTT